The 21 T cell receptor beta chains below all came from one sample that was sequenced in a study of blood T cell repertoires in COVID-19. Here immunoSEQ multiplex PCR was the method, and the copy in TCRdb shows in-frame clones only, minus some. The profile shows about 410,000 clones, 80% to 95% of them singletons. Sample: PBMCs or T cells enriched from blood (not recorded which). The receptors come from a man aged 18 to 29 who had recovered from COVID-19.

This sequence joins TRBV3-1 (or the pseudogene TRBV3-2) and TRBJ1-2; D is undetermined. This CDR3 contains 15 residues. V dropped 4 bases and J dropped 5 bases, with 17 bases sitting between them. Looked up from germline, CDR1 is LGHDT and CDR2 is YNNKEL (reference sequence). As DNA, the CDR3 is TGTGCCAGCAGCCCCCGCGCGGTCGGAACGTATGGCTACACCTTC. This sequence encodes CASSPRAVGTYGYTF.

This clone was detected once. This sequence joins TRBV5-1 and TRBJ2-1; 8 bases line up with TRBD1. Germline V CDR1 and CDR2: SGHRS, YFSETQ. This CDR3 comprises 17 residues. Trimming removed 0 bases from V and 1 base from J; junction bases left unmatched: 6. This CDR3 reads CASSLGAGTGSYNEQFF. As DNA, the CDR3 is TGCGCCAGCAGCTTGGGGGCCGGGACAGGTTCCTACAATGAGCAGTTCTTC.

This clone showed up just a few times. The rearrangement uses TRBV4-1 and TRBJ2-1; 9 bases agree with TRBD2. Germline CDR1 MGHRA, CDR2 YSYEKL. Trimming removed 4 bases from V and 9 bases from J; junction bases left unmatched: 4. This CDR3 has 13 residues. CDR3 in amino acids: CASSRGTSPEQFF. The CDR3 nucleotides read TGCGCCAGCAGCCGGGGGACTAGCCCTGAGCAGTTCTTC.

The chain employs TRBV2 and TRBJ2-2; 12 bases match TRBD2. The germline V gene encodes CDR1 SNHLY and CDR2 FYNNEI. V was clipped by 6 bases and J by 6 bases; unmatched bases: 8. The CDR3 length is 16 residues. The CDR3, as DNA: TGTGCCAGCAGCTGGACTAGCGGGATGAGGGCCGGGGAGCTGTTTTTT. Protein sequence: CASSWTSGMRAGELFF.

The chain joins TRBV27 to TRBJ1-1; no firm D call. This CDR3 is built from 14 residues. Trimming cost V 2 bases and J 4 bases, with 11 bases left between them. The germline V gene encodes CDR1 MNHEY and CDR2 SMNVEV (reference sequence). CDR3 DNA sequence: TGTGCCAGCAGTTTACGCGGGGTCGGCACTGAAGCTTTCTTT. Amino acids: CASSLRGVGTEAFF.

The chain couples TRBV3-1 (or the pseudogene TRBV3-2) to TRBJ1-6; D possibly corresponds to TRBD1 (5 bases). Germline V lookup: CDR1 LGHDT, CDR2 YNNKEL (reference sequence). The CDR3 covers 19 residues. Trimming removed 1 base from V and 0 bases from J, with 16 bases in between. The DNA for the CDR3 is TGTGCCAGCAGCCAAGGGTCCATGGGGGGTAGCTCCTATAATTCACCCCTCCACTTT. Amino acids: CASSQGSMGGSSYNSPLHF.

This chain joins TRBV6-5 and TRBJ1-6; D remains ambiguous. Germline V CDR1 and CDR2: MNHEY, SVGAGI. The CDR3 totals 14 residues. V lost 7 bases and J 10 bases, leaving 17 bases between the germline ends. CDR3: CASTPRSGVSPLHF. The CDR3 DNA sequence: TGTGCCAGCACCCCCCGGTCGGGTGTCTCACCCCTCCACTTT.

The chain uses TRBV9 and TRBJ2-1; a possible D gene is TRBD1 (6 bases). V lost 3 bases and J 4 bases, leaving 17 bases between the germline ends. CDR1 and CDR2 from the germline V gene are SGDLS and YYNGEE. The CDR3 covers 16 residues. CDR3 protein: CASSASQGSQYNEQFF. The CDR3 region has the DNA TGTGCCAGCAGCGCCTCACAGGGTTCCCAATACAATGAGCAGTTCTTC.

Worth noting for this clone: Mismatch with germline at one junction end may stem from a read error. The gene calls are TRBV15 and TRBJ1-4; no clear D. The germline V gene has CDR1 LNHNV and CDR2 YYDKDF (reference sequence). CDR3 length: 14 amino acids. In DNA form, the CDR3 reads TGTGCCACCAGCAAGGACCGGACTAGTGAAAAACTGTTTTTT. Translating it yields CATSKDRTSEKLFF.

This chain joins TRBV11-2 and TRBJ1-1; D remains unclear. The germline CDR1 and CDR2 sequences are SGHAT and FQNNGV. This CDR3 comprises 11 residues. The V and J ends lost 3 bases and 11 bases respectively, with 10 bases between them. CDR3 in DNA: TGTGCCAGCAGCTTGAACACCAGGGCTTTCTTT. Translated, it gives CASSLNTRAFF.

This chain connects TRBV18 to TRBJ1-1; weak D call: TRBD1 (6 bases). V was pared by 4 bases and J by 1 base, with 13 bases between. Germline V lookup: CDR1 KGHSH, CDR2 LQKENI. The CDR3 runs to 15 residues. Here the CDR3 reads CASSLEGQRNTEAFF. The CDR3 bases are TGTGCCAGCTCACTCGAGGGACAACGGAACACTGAAGCTTTCTTT.

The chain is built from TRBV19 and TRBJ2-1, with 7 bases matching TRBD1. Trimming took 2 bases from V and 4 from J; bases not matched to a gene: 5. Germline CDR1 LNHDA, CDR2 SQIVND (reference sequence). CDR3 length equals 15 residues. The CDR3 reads CASSIQRGQYNEQFF. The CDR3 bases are TGTGCCAGTAGTATACAACGGGGACAGTACAATGAGCAGTTCTTC.

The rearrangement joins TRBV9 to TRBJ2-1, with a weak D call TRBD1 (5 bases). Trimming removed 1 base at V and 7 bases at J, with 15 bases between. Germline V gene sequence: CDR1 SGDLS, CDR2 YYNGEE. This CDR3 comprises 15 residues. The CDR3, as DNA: TGTGCCAGCAGCGTAACCGGACATACAATTAATGAGCAGTTCTTC. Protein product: CASSVTGHTINEQFF.

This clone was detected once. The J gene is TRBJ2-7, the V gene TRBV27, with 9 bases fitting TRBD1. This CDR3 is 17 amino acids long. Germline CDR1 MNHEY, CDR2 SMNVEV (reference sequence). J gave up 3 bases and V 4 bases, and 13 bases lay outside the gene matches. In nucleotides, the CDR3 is TGTGCCAGCAGTTATATCCCCGGACAGGGGATTAACTACGAGCAGTACTTC. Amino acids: CASSYIPGQGINYEQYF.

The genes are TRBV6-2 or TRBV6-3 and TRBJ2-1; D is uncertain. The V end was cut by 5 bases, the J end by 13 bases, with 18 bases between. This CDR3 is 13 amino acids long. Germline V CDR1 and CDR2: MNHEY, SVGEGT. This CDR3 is CASSDSLRSFQFF. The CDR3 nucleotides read TGTGCCAGCAGTGATTCTTTGCGGTCTTTTCAGTTCTTC.

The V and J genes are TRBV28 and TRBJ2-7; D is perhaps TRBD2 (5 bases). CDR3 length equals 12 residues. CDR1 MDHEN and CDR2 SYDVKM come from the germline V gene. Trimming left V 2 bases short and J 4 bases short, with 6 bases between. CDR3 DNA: TGTGCCAGCAGTTTAGGAGGTTACGAGCAGTACTTC. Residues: CASSLGGYEQYF.

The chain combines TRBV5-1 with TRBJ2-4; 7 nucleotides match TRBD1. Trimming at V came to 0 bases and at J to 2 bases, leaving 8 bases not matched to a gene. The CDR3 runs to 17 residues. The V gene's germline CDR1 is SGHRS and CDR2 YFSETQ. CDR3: CASSLGLGGATKNIQYF. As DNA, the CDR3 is TGCGCCAGCAGCTTGGGCCTAGGGGGCGCCACCAAAAACATTCAGTACTTC.

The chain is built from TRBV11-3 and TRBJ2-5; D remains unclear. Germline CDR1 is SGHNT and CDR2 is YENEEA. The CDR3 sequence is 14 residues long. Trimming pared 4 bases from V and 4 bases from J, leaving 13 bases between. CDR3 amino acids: CASSSLPSGETQYF. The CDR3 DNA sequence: TGTGCCAGCAGCTCCCTACCTTCCGGAGAGACCCAGTACTTC. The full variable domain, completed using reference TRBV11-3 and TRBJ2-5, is EAGVVQSPRYKIIEKKQPVAFWCNPISGHNTLYWYLQNLGQGPELLIRYENEEAVDDSQLPKDRFSAERLKGVDSTLKIQPAELGDSAVYLCASSSLPSGETQYFGPGTRLLVL.

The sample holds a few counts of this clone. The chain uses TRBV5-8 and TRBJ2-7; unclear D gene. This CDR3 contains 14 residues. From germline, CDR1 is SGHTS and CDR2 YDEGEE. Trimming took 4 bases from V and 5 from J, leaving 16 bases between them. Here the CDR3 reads CASSALRRSDEQYF. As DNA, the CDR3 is TGTGCCAGCAGCGCCCTGAGGCGGAGTGACGAGCAGTACTTC.

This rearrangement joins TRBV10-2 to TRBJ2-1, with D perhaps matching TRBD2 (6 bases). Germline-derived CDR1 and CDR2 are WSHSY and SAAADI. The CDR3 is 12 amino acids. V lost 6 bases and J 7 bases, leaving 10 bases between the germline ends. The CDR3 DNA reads TGCGCCAGCAGCCACGGAGGGAATGAGCAGTTCTTC. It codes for CASSHGGNEQFF.

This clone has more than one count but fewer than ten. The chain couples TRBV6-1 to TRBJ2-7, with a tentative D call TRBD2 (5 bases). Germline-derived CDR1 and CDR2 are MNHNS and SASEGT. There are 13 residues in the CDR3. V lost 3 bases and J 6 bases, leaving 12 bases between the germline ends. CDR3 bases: TGTGCCAGCAGTGATCGGGAATCCCGCGAGCAGTACTTC. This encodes CASSDRESREQYF.